What follows are 9 T cell receptor beta chains derived from one specimen sequenced in a study of cytomegalovirus exposure and HLA in healthy donors. The PCR ran on 60 Vbeta and 13 Jbeta primers. TCRdb keeps only in-frame clones here, not all; method: immunoSEQ multiplex PCR. The data hold 150,000 to 200,000 clones, with roughly 80% observed a single time. Sequenced material: PBMCs. Source of these receptors: a woman in her late teens or twenties in good health and CMV-seronegative.

The J gene is TRBJ2-5, the V gene TRBV9, with a possible D match to TRBD2 (6 bases). Trimming removed 3 bases from V and 7 bases from J, with 13 bases in between. Germline V lookup: CDR1 SGDLS, CDR2 YYNGEE. This CDR3 is built from 13 residues. The CDR3 loop reads CASSARLEGTQYF. The CDR3 DNA reads as TGTGCCAGCAGCGCTCGACTAGAGGGGACCCAGTACTTC.

V is TRBV7-9 and J is TRBJ1-4; no reliable D call. V shed 1 base and J shed 0 bases, with 6 bases lying between them. Germline loops: CDR1 SEHNR, CDR2 FQNEAQ (reference sequence). CDR3 size: 15 residues. In DNA, the CDR3 is TGTGCCAGCAGCTTAGGTTCAACAACTAATGAAAAACTGTTTTTT. This translates into CASSLGSTTNEKLFF.

J is TRBJ1-5 and V is TRBV7-8; 10 nucleotides line up with TRBD1. J was trimmed by 4 bases and V by 7 bases; bases with no gene match: 4. The CDR3 runs to 14 residues. CDR1 SGHVS and CDR2 FQNEAQ come from the germline V gene. CDR3 coding DNA: TGTGCCAGCACCGGACAGGGGGTGAATCAGCCCCAGCATTTT. Its translation is CASTGQGVNQPQHF. The full variable domain, in which reference TRBV7-8 and TRBJ1-5 provide the parts outside the CDR3, is GAGVSQSPRYKVAKRGQDVALRCDPISGHVSLFWYQQALGQGPEFLTYFQNEAQLDKSGLPSDRFFAERPEGSVSTLKIQRTQQEDSAVYLCASTGQGVNQPQHFGDGTRLSIL.

This clone was recorded only once. The V gene is TRBV18, the J gene TRBJ2-1, with a weak D call TRBD1 (6 bases). The germline V gene encodes CDR1 KGHSH and CDR2 LQKENI. The CDR3 totals 14 residues. V was clipped by 3 bases and J by 8 bases, with 14 bases between them. DNA of the CDR3: TGTGCCAGCTCACCCACACAGGGTACCTATGAGCAGTTCTTC. The encoded protein is CASSPTQGTYEQFF.

V gene TRBV19 combines with J gene TRBJ1-5; D uncertain. The CDR3 length is 17 residues. Deletions cut 0 bases from V and 3 bases from J, with 15 bases between. The V gene's germline CDR1 is LNHDA and CDR2 SQIVND (reference sequence). Here the CDR3 reads CASSIDQAIVSNQPQHF. CDR3 sequence (DNA): TGTGCCAGTAGTATAGACCAGGCGATAGTATCCAATCAGCCCCAGCATTTT.

This clone was counted a single time. The rearrangement links TRBV6-5 to TRBJ2-1; 12 bases map to TRBD1. The CDR3 has 15 residues. V trimming: 2 bases; J trimming: 6 bases; junction bases outside the gene matches: 2. The germline CDR1 and CDR2 sequences are MNHEY and SVGAGI. CDR3 sequence (DNA): TGTGCCAGCAGTTACGGGACAGGGGGCCTCAATGAGCAGTTCTTC. Translation gives CASSYGTGGLNEQFF.

This clone was detected only a few times. The chain employs TRBV2 and TRBJ1-2, with 7 bases aligning to TRBD1. V trimming: 3 bases; J trimming: 0 bases; junction bases outside the gene matches: 4. The CDR3 extends over 15 amino acids. CDR1 and CDR2 (germline): SNHLY, FYNNEI. CDR3 DNA: TGTGCCAGCAGTGAGGAGAGGGGGCCTAACTATGGCTACACCTTC. It translates to CASSEERGPNYGYTF.

The gene calls are TRBV27 and TRBJ1-1; TRBD1 matches at 7 bases. This CDR3 region has 16 residues. V was pared by 2 bases and J by 4 bases, with 10 bases of the junction left unmatched. Looked up from germline, CDR1 is MNHEY and CDR2 is SMNVEV (reference sequence). This CDR3 reads CASSLVSRQGSTEAFF. Here the CDR3 DNA reads TGTGCCAGCAGTTTAGTCTCCCGACAGGGCAGCACTGAAGCTTTCTTT.

This chain joins TRBV6-5 and TRBJ2-5; TRBD2 might be the D (6 bases). Germline assignment: CDR1 MNHEY and CDR2 SVGAGI. Trimming pared 4 bases from V and 2 bases from J, leaving 17 bases between. This CDR3 has 16 amino acids. This CDR3 is CASSSIAEVKQETQYF. As DNA, the CDR3 is TGTGCCAGCAGTTCAATAGCGGAAGTAAAACAAGAGACCCAGTACTTC.